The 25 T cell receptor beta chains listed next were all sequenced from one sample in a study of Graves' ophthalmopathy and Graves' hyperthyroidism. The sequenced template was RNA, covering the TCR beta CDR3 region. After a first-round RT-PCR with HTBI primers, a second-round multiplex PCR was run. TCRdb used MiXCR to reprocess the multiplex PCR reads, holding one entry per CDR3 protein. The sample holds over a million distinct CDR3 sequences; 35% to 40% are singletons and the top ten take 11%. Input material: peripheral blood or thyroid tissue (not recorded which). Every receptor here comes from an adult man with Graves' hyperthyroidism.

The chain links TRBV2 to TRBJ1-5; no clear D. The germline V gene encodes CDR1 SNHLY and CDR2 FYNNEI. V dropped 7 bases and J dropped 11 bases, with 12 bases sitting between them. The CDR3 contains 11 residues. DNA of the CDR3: TGTGCCAGCACGGGTTTCGAGACCCAGCATTTT. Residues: CASTGFETQHF.

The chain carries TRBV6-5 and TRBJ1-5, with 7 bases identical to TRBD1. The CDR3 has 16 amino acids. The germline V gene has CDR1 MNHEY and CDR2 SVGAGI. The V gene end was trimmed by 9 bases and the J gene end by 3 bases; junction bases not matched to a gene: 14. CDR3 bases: TGTGCCAGTGGTTACGACAGGGATATTTTCAATCAGCCCCAGCATTTT. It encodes CASGYDRDIFNQPQHF.

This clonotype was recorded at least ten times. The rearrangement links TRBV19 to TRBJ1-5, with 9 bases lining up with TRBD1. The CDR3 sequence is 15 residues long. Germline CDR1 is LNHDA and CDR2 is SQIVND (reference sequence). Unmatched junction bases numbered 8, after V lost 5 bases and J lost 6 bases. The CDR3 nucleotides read TGTGCCAGTAGTGCCTCCGGGACAGGGCTTCAGCCCCAGCATTTT. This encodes CASSASGTGLQPQHF.

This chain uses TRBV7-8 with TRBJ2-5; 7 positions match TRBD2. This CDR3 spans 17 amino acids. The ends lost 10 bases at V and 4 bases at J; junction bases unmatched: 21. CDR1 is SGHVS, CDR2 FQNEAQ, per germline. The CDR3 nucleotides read TGTGCCACCACTAGGACGTCGGGCGGGAGCGGTGGAGAGACCCAGTACTTC. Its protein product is CATTRTSGGSGGETQYF.

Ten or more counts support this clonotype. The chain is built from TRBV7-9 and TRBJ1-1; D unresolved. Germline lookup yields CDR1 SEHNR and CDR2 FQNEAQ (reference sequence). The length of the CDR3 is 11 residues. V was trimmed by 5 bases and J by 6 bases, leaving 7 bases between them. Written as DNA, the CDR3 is TGTGCCAGCAGCATCTCCCCTGAAGCTTTCTTT. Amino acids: CASSISPEAFF.

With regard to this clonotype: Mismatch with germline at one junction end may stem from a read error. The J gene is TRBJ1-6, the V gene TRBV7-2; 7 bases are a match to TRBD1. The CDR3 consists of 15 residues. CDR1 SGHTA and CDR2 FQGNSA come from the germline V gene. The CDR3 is CASSTGQLTNSPLHF. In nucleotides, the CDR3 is TGCGCCAGCAGCACGGGACAGCTCACTAATTCACCCCTCCACTTT.

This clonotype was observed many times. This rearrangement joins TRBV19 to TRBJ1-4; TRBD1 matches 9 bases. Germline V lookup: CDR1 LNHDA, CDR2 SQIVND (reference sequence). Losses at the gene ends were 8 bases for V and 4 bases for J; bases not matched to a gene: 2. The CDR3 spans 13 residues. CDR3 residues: CASVGQGNEKLFF. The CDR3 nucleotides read TGTGCCAGTGTGGGACAGGGTAATGAAAAACTGTTTTTT.

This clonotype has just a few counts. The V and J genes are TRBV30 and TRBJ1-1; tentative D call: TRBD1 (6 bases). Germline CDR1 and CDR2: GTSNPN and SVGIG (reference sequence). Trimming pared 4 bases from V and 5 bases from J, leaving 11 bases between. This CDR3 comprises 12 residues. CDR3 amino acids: CAWNPGQTEAFF. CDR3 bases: TGTGCCTGGAACCCGGGACAAACTGAAGCTTTCTTT.

The CDR3 sequence is CASSEWAGDNSPLHF. Written as DNA, the CDR3 is TGTGCCAGCAGTGAATGGGCAGGGGATAATTCACCCCTCCACTTT. The chain employs TRBV25-1 and TRBJ1-6; D might be TRBD1 (6 bases). Germline CDR1 reads MGHDK; CDR2 reads SYGVNS. The V gene lost 1 base and the J gene lost 5 bases, with 9 bases spanning the gap. This CDR3 contains 15 residues.

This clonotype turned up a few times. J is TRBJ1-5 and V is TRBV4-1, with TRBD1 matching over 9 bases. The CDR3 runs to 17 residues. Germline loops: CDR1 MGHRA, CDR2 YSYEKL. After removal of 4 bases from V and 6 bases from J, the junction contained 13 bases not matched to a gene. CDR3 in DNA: TGCGCCAGCAGCCCTGGGTTAGACAGGGGGAGCGGTCAGCCCCAGCATTTT. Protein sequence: CASSPGLDRGSGQPQHF.

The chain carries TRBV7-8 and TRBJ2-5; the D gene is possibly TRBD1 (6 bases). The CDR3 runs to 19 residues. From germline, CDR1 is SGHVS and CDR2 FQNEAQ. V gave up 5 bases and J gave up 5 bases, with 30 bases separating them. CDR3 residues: CASSPVGTPNTRFRETQYF. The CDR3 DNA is TGTGCCAGCAGCCCGGTAGGGACACCAAATACTAGGTTTCGGGAGACCCAGTACTTC.

This CDR3 reads CASSPGQTLSYEQYF. The DNA of the CDR3 is TGTGCCAGCAGCCCGGGACAGACTTTAAGCTACGAGCAGTACTTC. V is TRBV12-3 or TRBV12-4 and J is TRBJ2-7; 7 bases map to TRBD1. The CDR3 is 15 residues long. V lost 6 bases to trimming and J lost 3 bases; unmatched junction nucleotides: 11.

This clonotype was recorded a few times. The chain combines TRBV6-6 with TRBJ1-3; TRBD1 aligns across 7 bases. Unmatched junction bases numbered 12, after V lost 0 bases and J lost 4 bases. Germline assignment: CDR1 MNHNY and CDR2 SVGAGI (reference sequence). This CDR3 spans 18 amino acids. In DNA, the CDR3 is TGTGCCAGCAGTTACTCGAATTTCGGAAGGGGGCCCGGAAACACCATATATTTT. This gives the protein CASSYSNFGRGPGNTIYF.

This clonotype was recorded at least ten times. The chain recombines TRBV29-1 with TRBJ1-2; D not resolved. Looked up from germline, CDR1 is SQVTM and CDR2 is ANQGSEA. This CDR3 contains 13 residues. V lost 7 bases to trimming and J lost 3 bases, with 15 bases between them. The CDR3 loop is CSAHDGRYYGYTF. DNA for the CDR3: TGCAGCGCTCATGACGGGCGATACTATGGCTACACCTTC.

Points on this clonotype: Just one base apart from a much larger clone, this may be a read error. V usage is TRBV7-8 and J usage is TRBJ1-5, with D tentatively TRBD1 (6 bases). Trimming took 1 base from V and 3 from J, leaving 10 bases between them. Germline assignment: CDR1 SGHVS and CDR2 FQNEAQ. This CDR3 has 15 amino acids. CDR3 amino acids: CASSLGMGANQPQHF. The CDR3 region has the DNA TGTGCCAGCAGCTTAGGGATGGGGGCCAATCAGCCCCAGCATTTT.

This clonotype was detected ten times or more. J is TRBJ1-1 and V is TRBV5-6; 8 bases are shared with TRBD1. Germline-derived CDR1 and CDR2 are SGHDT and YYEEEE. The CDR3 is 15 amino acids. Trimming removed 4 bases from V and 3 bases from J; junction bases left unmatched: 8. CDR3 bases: TGTGCCAGCAGCCTGTCAGCAGGGGGCTACACTGAAGCTTTCTTT. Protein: CASSLSAGGYTEAFF.

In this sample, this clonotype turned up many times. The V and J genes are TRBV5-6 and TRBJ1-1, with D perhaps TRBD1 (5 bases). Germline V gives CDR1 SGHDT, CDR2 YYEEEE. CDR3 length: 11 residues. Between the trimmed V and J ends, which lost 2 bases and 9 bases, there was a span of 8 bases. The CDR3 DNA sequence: TGTGCCAGCAGCTTACAGGACAAAGCTTTCTTT. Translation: CASSLQDKAFF.

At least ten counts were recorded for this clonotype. Here the CDR3 reads CSVVLLDTNYGYTF. DNA of the CDR3: TGCAGCGTTGTATTGCTGGACACTAACTATGGCTACACCTTC. The chain carries TRBV29-1 and TRBJ1-2; a possible D gene is TRBD1 (5 bases). Germline V gene data show CDR1 as SQVTM and CDR2 as ANQGSEA. The V end lost 4 bases, the J end lost 0 bases, and 12 bases lay between the germline ends. The CDR3 consists of 14 residues.

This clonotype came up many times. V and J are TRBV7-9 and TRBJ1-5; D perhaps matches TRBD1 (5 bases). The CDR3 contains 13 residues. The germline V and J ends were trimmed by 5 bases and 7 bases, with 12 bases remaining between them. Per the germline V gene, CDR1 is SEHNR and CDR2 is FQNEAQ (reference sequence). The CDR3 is CASSRSGGQPQHF. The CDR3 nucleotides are TGTGCCAGCAGCCGTAGCGGGGGGCAGCCCCAGCATTTT.

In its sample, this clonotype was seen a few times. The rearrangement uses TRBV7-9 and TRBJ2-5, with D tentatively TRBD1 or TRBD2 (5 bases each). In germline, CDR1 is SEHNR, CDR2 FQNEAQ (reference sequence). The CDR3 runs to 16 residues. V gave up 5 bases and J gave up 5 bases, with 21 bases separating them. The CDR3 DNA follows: TGTGCCAGCAGCGGAGTCTCAGGGATACGCGGGGAGACCCAGTACTTC. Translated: CASSGVSGIRGETQYF.

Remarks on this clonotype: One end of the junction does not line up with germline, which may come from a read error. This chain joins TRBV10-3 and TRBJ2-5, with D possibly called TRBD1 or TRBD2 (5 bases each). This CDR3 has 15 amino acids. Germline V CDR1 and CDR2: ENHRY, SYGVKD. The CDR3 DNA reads TGTGCCAGCAGTGAAAATTTAGAGGGGTCAGAGACCCAGTACTTC. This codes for CASSENLEGSETQYF.

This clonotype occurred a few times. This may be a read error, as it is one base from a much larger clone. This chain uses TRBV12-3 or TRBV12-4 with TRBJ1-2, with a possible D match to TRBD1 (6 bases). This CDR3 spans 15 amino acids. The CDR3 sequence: CASSLGAGDNYGYIF. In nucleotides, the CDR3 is TGTGCCAGCAGCTTAGGCGCAGGGGATAACTATGGCTACATCTTC.

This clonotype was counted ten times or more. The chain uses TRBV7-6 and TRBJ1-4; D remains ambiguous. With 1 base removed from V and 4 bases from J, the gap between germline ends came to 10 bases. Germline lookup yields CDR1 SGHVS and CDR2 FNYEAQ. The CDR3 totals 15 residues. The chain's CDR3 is CASSLGEGFNEKLFF. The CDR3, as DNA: TGTGCCAGCAGCTTAGGGGAGGGCTTTAATGAAAAACTGTTTTTT.

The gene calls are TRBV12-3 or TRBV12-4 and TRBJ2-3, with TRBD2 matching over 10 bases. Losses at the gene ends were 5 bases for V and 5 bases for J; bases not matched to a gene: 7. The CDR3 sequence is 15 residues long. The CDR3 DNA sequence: TGTGCCAGCAGTATCCTAGCGGGAGCGGGAGATACGCAGTATTTT. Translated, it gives CASSILAGAGDTQYF.

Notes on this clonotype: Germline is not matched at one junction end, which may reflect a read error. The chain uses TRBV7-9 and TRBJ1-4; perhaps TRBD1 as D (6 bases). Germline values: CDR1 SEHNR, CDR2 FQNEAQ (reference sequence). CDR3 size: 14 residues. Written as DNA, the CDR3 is TGTGCCAGCACCCGAGGGGGGACTAACGAAAAACTGTTTTTT. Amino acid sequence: CASTRGGTNEKLFF.